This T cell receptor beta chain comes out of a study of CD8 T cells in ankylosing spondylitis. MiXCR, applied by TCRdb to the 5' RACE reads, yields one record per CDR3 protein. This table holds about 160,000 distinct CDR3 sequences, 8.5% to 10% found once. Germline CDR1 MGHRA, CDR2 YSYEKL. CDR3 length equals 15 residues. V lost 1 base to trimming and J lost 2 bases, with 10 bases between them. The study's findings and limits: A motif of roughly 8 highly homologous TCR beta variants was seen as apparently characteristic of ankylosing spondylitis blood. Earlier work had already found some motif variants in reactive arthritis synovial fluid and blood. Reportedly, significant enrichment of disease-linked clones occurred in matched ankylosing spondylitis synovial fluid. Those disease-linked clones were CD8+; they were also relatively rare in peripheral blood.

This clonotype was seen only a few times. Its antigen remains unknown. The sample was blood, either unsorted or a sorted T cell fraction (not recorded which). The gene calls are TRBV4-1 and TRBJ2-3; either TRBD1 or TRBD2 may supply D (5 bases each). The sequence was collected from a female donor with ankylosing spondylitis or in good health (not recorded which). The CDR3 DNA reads TGCGCCAGCAGCCAAGCGCTGGGACCCACAGATACGCAGTATTTT. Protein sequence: CASSQALGPTDTQYF.